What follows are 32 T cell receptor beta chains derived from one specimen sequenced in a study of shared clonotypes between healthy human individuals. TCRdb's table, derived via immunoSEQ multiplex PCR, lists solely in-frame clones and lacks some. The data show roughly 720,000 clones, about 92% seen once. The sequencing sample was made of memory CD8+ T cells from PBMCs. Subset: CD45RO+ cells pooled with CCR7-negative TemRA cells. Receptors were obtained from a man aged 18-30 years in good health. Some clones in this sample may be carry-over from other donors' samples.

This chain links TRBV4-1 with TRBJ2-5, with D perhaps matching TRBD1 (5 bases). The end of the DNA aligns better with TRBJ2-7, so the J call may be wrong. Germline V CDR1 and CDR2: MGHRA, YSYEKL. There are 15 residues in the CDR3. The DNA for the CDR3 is TGCGCCAGCAGCCAAGATGTCAGGGTGAGAGGCGAGCAGTACTTC. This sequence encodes CASSQDVRVRGEQYF.

CDR3 amino acids: CASSLGGSSEQYF. The CDR3 bases are TGTGCCAGCAGCTTAGGGGGATCGAGCGAGCAGTACTTC. J is TRBJ2-5 and V is TRBV7-3; D possibly uses TRBD1 or TRBD2 (5 bases each). TRBJ2-7 matches the DNA end more closely, so the J call is doubtful. The V gene's germline CDR1 is SGHTA and CDR2 FQGTGA. The CDR3 has 13 residues.

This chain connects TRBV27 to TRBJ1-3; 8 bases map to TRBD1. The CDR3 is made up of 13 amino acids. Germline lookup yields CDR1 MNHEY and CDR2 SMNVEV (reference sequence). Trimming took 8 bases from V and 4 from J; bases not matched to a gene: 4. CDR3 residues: CASRQGYGNTIYF. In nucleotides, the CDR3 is TGTGCCAGCCGACAGGGGTACGGAAACACCATATATTTT.

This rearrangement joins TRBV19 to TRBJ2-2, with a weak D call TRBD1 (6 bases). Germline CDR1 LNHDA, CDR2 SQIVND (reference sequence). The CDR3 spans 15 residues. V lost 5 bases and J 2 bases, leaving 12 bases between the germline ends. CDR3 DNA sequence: TGTGCCAGTAGTCCCGGGACACCCAACACCGGGGAGCTGTTTTTT. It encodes CASSPGTPNTGELFF.

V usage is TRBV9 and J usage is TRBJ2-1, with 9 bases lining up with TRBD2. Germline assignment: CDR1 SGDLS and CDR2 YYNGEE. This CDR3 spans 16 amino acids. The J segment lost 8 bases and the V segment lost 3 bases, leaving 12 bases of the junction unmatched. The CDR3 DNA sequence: TGTGCCAGCAGCGCTCAGGGGCGGGAGGGCCTCGATGAGCAGTTCTTC. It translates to CASSAQGREGLDEQFF.

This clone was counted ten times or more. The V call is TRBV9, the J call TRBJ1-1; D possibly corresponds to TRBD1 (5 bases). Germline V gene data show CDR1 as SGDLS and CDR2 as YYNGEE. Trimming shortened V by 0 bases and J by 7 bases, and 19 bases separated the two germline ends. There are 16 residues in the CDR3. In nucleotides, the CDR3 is TGTGCCAGCAGCGTAGATCGGGTGGGGCCCGACAGTGAAGCTTTCTTT. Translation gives CASSVDRVGPDSEAFF. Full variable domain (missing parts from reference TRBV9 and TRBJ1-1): DSGVTQTPKHLITATGQRVTLRCSPRSGDLSVYWYQQSLDQGLQFLIQYYNGEERAKGNILERFSAQQFPDLHSELNLSSLELGDSALYFCASSVDRVGPDSEAFFGQGTRLTVV.

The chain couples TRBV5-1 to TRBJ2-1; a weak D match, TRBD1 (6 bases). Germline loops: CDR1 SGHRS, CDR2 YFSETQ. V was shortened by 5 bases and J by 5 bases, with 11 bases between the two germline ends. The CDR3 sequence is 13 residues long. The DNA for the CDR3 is TGCGCCAGCAGACGGGACAACGACAATGAGCAGTTCTTC. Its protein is CASRRDNDNEQFF. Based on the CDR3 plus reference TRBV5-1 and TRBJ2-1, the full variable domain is KAGVTQTPRYLIKTRGQQVTLSCSPISGHRSVSWYQQTPGQGLQFLFEYFSETQRNKGNFPGRFSGRQFSNSRSEMNVSTLELGDSALYLCASRRDNDNEQFFGPGTRLTVL.

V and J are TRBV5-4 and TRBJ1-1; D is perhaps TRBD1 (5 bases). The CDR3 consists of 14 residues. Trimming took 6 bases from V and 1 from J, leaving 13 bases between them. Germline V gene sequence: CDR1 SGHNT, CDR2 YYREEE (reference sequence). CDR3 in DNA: TGTGCCAGCACTCCGGGGCATTCGAACACTGAAGCTTTCTTT. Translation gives CASTPGHSNTEAFF.

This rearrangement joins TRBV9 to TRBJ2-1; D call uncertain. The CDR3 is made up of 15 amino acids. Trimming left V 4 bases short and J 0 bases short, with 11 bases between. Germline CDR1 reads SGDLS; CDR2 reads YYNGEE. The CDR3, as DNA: TGTGCCAGCAGCCAGTCTCTGAGCTCCTACAATGAGCAGTTCTTC. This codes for CASSQSLSSYNEQFF.

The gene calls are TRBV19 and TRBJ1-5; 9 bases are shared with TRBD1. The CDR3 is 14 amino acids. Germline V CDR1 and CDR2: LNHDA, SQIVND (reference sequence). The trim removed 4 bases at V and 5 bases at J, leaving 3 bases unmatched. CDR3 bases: TGTGCCAGTAGTACAACAGGGGGCGATCAGCCCCAGCATTTT. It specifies CASSTTGGDQPQHF.

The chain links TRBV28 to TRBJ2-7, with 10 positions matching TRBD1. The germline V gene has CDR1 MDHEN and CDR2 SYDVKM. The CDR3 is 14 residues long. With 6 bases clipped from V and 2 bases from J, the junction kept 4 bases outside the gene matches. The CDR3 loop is CASRQTGGPYEQYF. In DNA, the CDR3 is TGTGCCAGCAGGCAGACAGGGGGCCCCTACGAGCAGTACTTC.

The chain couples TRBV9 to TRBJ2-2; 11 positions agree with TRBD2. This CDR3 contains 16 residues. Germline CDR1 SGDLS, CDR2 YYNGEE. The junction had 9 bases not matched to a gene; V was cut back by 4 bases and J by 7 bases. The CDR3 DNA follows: TGTGCCAGCAGCTTAGCGGGAGGGCGCAGGGACGGGGAGCTGTTTTTT. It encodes CASSLAGGRRDGELFF.

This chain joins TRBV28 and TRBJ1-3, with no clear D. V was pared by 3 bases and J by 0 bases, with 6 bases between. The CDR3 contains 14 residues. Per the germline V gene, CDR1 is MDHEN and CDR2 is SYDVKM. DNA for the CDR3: TGTGCCAGCAGTTTTGGACTCTCTGGAAACACCATATATTTT. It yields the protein CASSFGLSGNTIYF.

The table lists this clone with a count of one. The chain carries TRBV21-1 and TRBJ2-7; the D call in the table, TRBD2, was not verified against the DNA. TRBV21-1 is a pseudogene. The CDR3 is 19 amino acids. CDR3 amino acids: CASSTKTPERRGAGHEQYF. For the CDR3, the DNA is TGTGCCAGCAGCACCAAGACCCCAGAACGGCGGGGGGCGGGCCACGAGCAGTACTTC.

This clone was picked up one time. The CDR3 loop is CASSLGDTSYGYTF. CDR3 in DNA: TGTGCCAGCAGCTTGGGGGACACCTCCTATGGCTACACCTTC. This chain uses TRBV5-6 with TRBJ1-2, with a possible D match to TRBD1 (6 bases). The CDR3 runs to 14 residues. The ends were cut back, 0 bases at V and 4 bases at J, with 10 bases in the middle. Germline V gene sequence: CDR1 SGHDT, CDR2 YYEEEE.

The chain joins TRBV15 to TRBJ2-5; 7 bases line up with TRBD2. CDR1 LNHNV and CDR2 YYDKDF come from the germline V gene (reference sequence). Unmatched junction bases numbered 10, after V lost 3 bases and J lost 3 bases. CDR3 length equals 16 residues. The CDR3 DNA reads TGTGCCACCAGCAGTGGTGGACTAGTGGGGGAAGAGACCCAGTACTTC. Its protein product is CATSSGGLVGEETQYF.

This CDR3 reads CASSQASGAIALSYEQYF. As DNA, the CDR3 is TGTGCCAGTAGTCAGGCGTCAGGGGCCATAGCCCTCTCCTACGAGCAGTACTTC. The genes are TRBV19 and TRBJ2-7; D possibly corresponds to TRBD1 (6 bases). The CDR3 extends over 18 amino acids. Germline lookup yields CDR1 LNHDA and CDR2 SQIVND (reference sequence). V was trimmed by 5 bases and J by 0 bases, leaving 23 bases between them.

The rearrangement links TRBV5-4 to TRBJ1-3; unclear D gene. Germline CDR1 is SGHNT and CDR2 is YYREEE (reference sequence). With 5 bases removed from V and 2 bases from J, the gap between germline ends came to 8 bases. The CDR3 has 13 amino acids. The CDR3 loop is CASRSEPGNTIYF. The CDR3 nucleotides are TGTGCCAGCAGGAGTGAGCCTGGAAACACCATATATTTT.

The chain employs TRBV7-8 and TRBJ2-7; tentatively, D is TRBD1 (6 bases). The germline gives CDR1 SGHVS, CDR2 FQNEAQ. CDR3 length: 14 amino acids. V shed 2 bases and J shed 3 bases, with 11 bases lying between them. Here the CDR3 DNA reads TGTGCCAGCAGCTTAATAGGACAGCACTACGAGCAGTACTTC. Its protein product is CASSLIGQHYEQYF.

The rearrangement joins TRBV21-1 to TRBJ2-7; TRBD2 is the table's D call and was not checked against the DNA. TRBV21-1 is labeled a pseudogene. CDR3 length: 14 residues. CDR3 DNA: TGTGCCAGCAGCAAACCTGGGCGGGACTACGAGCAGTACTTC. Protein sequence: CASSKPGRDYEQYF.

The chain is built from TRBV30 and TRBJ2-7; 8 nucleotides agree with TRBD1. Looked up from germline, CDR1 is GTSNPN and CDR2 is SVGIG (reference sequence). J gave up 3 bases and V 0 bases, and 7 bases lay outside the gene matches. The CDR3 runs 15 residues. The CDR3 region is CAWSVTGEALYEQYF. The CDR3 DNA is TGTGCCTGGAGTGTGACAGGGGAGGCCCTCTACGAGCAGTACTTC. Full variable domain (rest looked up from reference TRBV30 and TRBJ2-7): SQTIHQWPATLVQPVGSPLSLECTVEGTSNPNLYWYRQAAGRGLQLLFYSVGIGQISSEVPQNLSASRPQDRQFILSSKKLLLSDSGFYLCAWSVTGEALYEQYFGPGTRLTVT.

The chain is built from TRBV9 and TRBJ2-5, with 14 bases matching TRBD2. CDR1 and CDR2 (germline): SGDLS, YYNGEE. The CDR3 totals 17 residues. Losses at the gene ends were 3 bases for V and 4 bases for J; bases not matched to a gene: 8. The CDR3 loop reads CASSDPTSGRGGETQYF. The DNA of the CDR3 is TGTGCCAGCAGCGATCCGACTAGCGGGAGGGGGGGAGAGACCCAGTACTTC.

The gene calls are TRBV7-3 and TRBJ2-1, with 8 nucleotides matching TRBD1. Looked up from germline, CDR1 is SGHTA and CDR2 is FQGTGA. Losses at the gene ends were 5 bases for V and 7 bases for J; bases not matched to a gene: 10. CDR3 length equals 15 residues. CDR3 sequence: CASSLEDREGNEQFF. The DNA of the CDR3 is TGTGCCAGCAGCCTGGAGGACAGGGAAGGAAATGAGCAGTTCTTC. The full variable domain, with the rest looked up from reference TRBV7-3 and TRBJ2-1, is GAGVSQTPSNKVTEKGKYVELRCDPISGHTALYWYRQSLGQGPEFLIYFQGTGAADDSGLPNDRFFAVRPEGSVSTLKIQRTERGDSAVYLCASSLEDREGNEQFFGPGTRLTVL.

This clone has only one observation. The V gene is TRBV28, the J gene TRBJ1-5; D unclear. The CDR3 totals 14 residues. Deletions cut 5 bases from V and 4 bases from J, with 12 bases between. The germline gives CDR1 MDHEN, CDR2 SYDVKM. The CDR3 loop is CASSDRVGNQPQHF. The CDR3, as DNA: TGTGCCAGCAGTGACCGAGTCGGGAATCAGCCCCAGCATTTT.

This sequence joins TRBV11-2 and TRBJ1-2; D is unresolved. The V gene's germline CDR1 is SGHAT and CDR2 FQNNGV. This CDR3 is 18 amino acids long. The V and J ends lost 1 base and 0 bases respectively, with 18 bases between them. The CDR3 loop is CASSLAGGKRKANYGYTF. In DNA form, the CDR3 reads TGTGCCAGCAGCTTAGCGGGTGGCAAACGAAAAGCTAACTATGGCTACACCTTC.

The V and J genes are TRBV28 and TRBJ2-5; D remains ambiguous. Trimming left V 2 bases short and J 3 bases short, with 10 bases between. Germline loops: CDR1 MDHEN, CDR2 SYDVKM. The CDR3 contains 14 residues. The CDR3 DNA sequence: TGTGCCAGCAGTTTAGGCCTACCCGAAGAGACCCAGTACTTC. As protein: CASSLGLPEETQYF.

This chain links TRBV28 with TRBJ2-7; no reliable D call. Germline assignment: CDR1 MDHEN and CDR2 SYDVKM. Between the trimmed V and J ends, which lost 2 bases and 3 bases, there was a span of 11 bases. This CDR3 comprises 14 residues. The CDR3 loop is CASSLPLLGYEQYF. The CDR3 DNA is TGTGCCAGCAGTTTACCCCTTCTGGGCTACGAGCAGTACTTC.

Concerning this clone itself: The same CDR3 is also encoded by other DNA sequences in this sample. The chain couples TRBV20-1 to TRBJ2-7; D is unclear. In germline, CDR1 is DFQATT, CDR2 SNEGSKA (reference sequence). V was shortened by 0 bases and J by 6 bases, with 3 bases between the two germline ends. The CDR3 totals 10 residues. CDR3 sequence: CSARDPEQYF. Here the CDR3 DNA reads TGCAGTGCTAGAGATCCCGAGCAGTACTTC.

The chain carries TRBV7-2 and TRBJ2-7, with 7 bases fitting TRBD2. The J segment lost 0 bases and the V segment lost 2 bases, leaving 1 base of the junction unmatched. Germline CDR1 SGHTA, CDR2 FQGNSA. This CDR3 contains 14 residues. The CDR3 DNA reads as TGTGCCAGCAGCTTAACGGGAGGCTCCTACGAGCAGTACTTC. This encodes CASSLTGGSYEQYF.

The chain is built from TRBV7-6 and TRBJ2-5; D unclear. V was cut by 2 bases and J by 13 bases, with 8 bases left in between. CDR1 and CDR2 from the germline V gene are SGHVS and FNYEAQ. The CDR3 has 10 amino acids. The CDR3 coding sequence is TGTGCCAGCAGCTTAACCCCCCTGTACTTC. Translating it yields CASSLTPLYF. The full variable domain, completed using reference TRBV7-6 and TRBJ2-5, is GAGVSQSPRYKVTKRGQDVALRCDPISGHVSLYWYRQALGQGPEFLTYFNYEAQQDKSGLPNDRFSAERPEGSISTLTIQRTEQRDSAMYRCASSLTPLYFGPGTRLLVL.

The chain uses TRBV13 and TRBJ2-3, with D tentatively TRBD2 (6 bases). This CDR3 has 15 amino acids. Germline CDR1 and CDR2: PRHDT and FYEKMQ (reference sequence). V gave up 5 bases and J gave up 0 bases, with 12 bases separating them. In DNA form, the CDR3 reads TGTGCCAGCAGCCCCGGTGGGGGGAGCACAGATACGCAGTATTTT. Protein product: CASSPGGGSTDTQYF. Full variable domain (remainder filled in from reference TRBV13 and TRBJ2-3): AAGVIQSPRHLIKEKRETATLKCYPIPRHDTVYWYQQGPGQDPQFLISFYEKMQSDKGSIPDRFSAQQFSDYHSELNMSSLELGDSALYFCASSPGGGSTDTQYFGPGTRLTVL.

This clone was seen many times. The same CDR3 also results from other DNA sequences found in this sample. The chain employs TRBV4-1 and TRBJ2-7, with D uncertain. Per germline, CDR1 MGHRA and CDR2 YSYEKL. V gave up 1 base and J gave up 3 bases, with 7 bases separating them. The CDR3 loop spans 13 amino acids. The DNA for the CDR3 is TGCGCCAGCAGCCAAGCAATAGGCTACGAGCAGTACTTC. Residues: CASSQAIGYEQYF.